What follows is one T cell receptor (beta chain) and its context. The data originate from a study of T cell responses to AZD1222 COVID-19 vaccine. Produced via immunoSEQ multiplex PCR; TCRdb's table is partial and in-frame only. The sample carries about 120,000 clones, roughly nine tenths recorded once. The CDR3 is 16 residues long. Germline V CDR1 and CDR2: SGHRS, YFSETQ. The junction had 8 bases not matched to a gene; V was cut back by 2 bases and J by 4 bases. Sequences were derived from peripheral blood, sampled on day 0 of AZD1222 vaccination. The origin of this receptor is an adult in good health. The chain joins TRBV5-1 to TRBJ2-2; 7 bases map to TRBD2. This CDR3 reads CASSLSGARGTGELFF. CDR3 coding DNA: TGCGCCAGCAGCTTAAGCGGGGCCCGGGGCACCGGGGAGCTGTTTTTT.